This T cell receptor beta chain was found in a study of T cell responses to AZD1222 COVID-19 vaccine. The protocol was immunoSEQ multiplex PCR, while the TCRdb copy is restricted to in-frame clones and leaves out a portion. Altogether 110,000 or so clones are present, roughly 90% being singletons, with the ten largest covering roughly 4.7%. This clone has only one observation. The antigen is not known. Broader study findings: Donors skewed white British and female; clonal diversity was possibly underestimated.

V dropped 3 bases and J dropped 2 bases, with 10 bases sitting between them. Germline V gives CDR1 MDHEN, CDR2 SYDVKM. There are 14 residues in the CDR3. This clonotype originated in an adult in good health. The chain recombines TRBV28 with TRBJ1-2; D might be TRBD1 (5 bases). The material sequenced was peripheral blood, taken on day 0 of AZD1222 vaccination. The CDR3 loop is CASSFQGTNYGYTF. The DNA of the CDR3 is TGTGCCAGCAGTTTTCAGGGAACAAACTATGGCTACACCTTC.